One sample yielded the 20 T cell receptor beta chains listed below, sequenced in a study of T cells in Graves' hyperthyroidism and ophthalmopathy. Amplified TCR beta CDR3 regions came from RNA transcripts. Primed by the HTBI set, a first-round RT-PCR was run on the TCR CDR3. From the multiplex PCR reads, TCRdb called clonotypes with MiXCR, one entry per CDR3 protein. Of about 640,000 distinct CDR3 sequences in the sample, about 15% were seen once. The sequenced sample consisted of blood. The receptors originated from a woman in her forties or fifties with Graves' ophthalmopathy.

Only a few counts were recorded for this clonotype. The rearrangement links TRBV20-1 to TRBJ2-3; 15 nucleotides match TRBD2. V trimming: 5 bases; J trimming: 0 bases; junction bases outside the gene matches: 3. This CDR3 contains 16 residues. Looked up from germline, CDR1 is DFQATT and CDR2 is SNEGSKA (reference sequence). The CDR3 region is CSAAGLAGGSTDTQYF. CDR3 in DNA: TGCAGTGCTGCGGGACTAGCGGGAGGCAGCACAGATACGCAGTATTTT.

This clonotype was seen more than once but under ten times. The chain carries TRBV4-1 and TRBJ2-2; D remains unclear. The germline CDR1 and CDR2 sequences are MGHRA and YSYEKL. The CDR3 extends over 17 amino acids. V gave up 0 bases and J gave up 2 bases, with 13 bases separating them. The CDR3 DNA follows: TGCGCCAGCAGCCAAGATCTTTCAACCCTAAACACCGGGGAGCTGTTTTTT. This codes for CASSQDLSTLNTGELFF.

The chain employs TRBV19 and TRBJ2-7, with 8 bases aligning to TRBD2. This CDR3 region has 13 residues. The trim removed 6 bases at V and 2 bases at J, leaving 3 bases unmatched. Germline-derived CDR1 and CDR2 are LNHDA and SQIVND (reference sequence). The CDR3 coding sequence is TGTGCCAGTAGCACTAGCGGAGCCTACGAGCAGTACTTC. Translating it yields CASSTSGAYEQYF.

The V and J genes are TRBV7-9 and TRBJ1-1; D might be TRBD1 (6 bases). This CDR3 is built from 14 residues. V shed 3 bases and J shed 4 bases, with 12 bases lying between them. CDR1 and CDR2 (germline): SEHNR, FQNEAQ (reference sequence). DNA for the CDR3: TGTGCCAGCAGCTTGACTACAGGGTTCACTGAAGCTTTCTTT. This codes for CASSLTTGFTEAFF.

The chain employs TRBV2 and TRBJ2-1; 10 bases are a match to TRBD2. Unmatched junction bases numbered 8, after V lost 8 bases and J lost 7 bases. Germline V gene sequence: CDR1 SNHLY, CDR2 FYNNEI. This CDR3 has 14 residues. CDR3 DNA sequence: TGTGCCAGCGTGCGGACTAGCGGTTCAAATGAGCAGTTCTTC. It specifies CASVRTSGSNEQFF.

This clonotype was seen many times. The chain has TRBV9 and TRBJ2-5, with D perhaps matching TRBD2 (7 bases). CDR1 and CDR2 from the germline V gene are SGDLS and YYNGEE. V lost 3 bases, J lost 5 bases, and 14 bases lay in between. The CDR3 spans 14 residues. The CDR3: CASSDDRGAETQYF. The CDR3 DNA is TGTGCCAGCAGCGACGATCGGGGGGCGGAGACCCAGTACTTC.

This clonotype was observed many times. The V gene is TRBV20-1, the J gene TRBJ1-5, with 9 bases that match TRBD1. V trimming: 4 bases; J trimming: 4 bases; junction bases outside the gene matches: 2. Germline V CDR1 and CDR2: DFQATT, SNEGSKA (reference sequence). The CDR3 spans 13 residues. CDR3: CSATDRGNQPQHF. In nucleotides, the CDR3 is TGCAGTGCTACGGACAGGGGTAATCAGCCCCAGCATTTT.

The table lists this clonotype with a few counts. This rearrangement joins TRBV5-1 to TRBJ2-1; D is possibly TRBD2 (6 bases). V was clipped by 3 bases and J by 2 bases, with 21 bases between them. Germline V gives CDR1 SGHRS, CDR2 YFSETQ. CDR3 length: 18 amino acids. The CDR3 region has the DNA TGCGCCAGCAGCTGGTCGGGGGACCTCCGGGTTCCCTACAATGAGCAGTTCTTC. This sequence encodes CASSWSGDLRVPYNEQFF.

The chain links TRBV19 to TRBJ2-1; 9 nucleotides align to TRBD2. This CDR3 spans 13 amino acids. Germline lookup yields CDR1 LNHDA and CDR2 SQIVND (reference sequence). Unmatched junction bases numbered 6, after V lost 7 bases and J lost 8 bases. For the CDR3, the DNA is TGTGCCAGTACTTTGCGGGAGGGGTATGAGCAGTTCTTC. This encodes CASTLREGYEQFF.

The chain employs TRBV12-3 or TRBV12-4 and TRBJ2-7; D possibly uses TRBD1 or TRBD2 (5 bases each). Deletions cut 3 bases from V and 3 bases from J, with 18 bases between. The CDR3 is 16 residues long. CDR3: CASSFTGAAQNYEQYF. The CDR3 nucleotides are TGTGCCAGCAGTTTTACCGGGGCCGCTCAAAACTACGAGCAGTACTTC.

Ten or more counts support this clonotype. The CDR3 reads CSVASRGLLNTEAFF. As DNA, the CDR3 is TGCAGCGTGGCAAGCAGGGGGCTATTGAACACTGAAGCTTTCTTT. The genes are TRBV29-1 and TRBJ1-1; 8 bases line up with TRBD1. Germline values: CDR1 SQVTM, CDR2 ANQGSEA. V shed 6 bases and J 0 bases; nucleotides not matched to a gene: 9. The CDR3 is 15 residues long.

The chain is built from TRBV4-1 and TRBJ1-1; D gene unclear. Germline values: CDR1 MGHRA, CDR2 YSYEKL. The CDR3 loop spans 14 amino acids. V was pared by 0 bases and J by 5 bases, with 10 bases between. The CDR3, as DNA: TGCGCCAGCAGCCAAGAGCCTTCAGGAACTGAAGCTTTCTTT. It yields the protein CASSQEPSGTEAFF.

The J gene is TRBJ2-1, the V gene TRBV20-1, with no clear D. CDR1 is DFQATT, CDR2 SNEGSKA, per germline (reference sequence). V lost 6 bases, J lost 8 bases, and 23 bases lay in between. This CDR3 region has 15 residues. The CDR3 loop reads CSAAQLPAIMDEQFF. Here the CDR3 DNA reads TGCAGTGCCGCACAACTACCCGCTATCATGGATGAGCAGTTCTTC.

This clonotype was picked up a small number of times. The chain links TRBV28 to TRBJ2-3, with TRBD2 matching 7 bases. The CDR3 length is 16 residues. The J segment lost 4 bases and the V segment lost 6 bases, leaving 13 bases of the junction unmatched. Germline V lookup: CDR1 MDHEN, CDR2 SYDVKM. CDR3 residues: CASSTRGGSGSDTQYF. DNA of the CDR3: TGTGCCAGCAGCACGAGGGGCGGGAGTGGGTCAGATACGCAGTATTTT. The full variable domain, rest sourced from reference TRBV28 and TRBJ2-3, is DVKVTQSSRYLVKRTGEKVFLECVQDMDHENMFWYRQDPGLGLRLIYFSYDVKMKEKGDIPEGYSVSREKKERFSLILESASTNQTSMYLCASSTRGGSGSDTQYFGPGTRLTVL.

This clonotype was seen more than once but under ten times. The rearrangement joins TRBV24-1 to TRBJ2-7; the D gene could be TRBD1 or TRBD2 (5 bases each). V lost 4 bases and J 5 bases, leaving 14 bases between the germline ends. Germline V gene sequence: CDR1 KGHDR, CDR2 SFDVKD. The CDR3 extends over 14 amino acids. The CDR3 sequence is CATSDTGTSNEQYF. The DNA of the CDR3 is TGTGCCACCAGTGACACCGGGACGTCGAACGAGCAGTACTTC.

CDR3 in amino acids: CASSVGISTYEQFF. The CDR3 DNA sequence: TGTGCCAGCAGCGTAGGGATTTCGACATATGAGCAGTTCTTC. The chain recombines TRBV9 with TRBJ2-1, with D unclear. V lost 0 bases and J lost 8, with 12 bases in between. CDR3 length: 14 residues. Germline V gives CDR1 SGDLS, CDR2 YYNGEE. Based on the CDR3 plus reference TRBV9 and TRBJ2-1, the full variable domain is DSGVTQTPKHLITATGQRVTLRCSPRSGDLSVYWYQQSLDQGLQFLIQYYNGEERAKGNILERFSAQQFPDLHSELNLSSLELGDSALYFCASSVGISTYEQFFGPGTRLTVL.

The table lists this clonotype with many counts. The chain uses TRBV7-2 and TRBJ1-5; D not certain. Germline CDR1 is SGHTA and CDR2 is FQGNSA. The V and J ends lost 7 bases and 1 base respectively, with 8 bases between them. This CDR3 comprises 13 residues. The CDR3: CASTPDSNQPQHF. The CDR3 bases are TGTGCCAGCACCCCCGACAGCAATCAGCCCCAGCATTTT.

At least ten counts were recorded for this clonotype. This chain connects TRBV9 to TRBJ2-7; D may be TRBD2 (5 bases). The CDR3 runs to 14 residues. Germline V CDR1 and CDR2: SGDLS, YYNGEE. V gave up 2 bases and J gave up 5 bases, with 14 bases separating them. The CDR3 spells CASSVGMNDHEQYF. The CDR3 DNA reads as TGTGCCAGCAGCGTCGGGATGAACGACCACGAGCAGTACTTC.

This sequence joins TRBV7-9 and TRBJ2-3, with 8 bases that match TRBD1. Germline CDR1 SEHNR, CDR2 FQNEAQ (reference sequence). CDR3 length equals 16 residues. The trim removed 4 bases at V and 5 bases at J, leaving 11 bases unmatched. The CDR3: CASSSDRGGGRDTQYF. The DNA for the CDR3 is TGTGCCAGCAGCTCTGACAGGGGTGGTGGTAGAGATACGCAGTATTTT.

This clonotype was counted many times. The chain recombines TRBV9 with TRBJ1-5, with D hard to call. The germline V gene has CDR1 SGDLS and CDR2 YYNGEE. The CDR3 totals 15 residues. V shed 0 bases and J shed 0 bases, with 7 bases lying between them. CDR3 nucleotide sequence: TGTGCCAGCAGCGTAGATGAAAATAGCAATCAGCCCCAGCATTTT. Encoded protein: CASSVDENSNQPQHF.